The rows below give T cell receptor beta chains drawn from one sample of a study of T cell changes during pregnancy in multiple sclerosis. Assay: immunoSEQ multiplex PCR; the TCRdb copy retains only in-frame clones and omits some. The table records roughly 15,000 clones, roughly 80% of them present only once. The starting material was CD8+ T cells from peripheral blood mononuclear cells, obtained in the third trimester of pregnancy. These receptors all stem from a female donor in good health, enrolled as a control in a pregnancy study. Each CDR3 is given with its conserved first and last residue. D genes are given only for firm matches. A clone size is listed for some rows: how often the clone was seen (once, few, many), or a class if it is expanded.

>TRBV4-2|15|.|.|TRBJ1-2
CASSQDYRQNYGYTF
TGTGCCAGCAGCCAAGATTACAGGCAGAACTATGGCTACACCTTC
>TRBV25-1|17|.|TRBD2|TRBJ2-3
CASSDPLSGRDTDTQYF
TGTGCCAGCAGTGATCCACTTAGCGGGAGGGACACAGATACGCAGTATTTT
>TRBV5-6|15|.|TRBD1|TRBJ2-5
CASSLDQGAMETQYF
TGTGCCAGCAGCTTGGACCAGGGGGCGATGGAGACCCAGTACTTC
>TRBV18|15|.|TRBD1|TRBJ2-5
CASSRPGTGTETQYF
TGTGCCAGCTCACGGCCCGGGACAGGGACAGAGACCCAGTACTTC
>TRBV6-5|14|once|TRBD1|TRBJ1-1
CASSQQGGYTEAFF
TGTGCCAGCAGCCAACAGGGGGGGTACACTGAAGCTTTCTTT
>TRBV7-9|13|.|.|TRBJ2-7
CASSLAYSYEQYF
TGTGCCAGCAGCTTAGCCTACTCCTACGAGCAGTACTTC
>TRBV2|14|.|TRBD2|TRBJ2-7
CASRAASGYHEQYF
TGTGCCAGCAGGGCCGCTAGCGGTTACCACGAGCAGTACTTC
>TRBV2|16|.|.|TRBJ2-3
CASSEGVMTGTDTQYF
TGTGCCAGCAGTGAGGGCGTTATGACAGGCACAGATACGCAGTATTTT
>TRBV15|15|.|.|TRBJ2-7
CATSQDYREGHQQYF
TGTGCCACCAGCCAAGATTACAGGGAGGGGCACCAGCAGTACTTC
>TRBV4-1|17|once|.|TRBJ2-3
CASSQDGGSPPADTQYF
TGCGCCAGCAGCCAAGACGGGGGTTCTCCGCCGGCGGATACGCAGTATTTT
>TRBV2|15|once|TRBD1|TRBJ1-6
CASSEGTGRNSPLHF
TGTGCCAGCAGTGAAGGGACAGGGCGTAATTCACCCCTCCACTTT
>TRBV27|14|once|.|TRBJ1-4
CASSPTATNEKLFF
TGTGCCAGCAGTCCGACAGCAACTAATGAAAAACTGTTTTTT
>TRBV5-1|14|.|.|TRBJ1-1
CASSLVSPNTEAFF
TGCGCCAGCAGCTTGGTCTCCCCTAACACTGAAGCTTTCTTT
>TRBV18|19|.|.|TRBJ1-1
CASSPPLRTELQGNTEAFF
TGTGCCAGCTCACCACCGTTACGAACAGAGCTACAGGGGAACACTGAAGCTTTCTTT
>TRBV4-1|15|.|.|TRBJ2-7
CASSQERSGTYEQYF
TGCGCCAGCAGCCAAGAGAGGTCGGGGACTTACGAGCAGTACTTC